This paragraph reports one T cell receptor beta chain. Its antigen specificity is not known. Base qualities are not at hand, and no much larger clone is one base apart. This entry comes from a study of long-term antiretroviral therapy in people with HIV (dated by TCRdb to between 2021 and 2024). With regard to the full study: The earliest samples were collected about a decade before the 2015 WHO recommendation for immediate ART, when ART was typically delayed until CD4 counts fell. A retrospective serial study tested whether changes in peripheral blood TRB repertoire composition and diversity were associated with ART initiation and durable HIV suppression. From 30 adults with confirmed HIV infection, the cohort provided under 250 cryopreserved PBMC samples, gathered serially across a mean of approximately six years (range 1-12). About two fifths of the roughly 30 participants with HIV were female. No cross-contamination during QIAcube processing was seen in test extractions of a monoclonal T-cell line run alongside 30 to 35 polyclonal samples.

The immunoSEQ hsTCRB v3.0 assay was used at survey level resolution for TRB variable region sequencing. TRB sequencing targeted a depth of about 35,000-50,000 T-cell genomes per sample. Pooled TRB libraries were sequenced on an Illumina MiSeq with a v3 150-cycle kit. On the study's bioinformatics: Repertoire analysis ran in R within a reproducible Nextflow workflow covering QC, data transformation and analysis. LymphoSeq2, an R package for exploring AIRR-Seq data, was used to implement custom analyses. Four samples that yielded fewer than 5000 total TRB sequences were excluded, so that around 190 HIV repertoires were analyzed. Among the roughly 190 retained HIV repertoires, around 60 were collected before ART initiation and about 130 were collected after ART initiation. Each repertoire was downsampled to 5000 TRB nucleotide sequences, and summary statistics were averaged across 100 downsampling iterations. Only TRB sequences with CDR3 regions of at least seven amino acids were retained for analysis. Two measures captured diversity: a Shannon entropy-derived clonality score and the Gini coefficient. In the repertoire networks, any two of the top 5000 CDR3 amino acid sequences were linked whenever the two sequences differed by an edit distance of one. For TRB CDR3 amino acid sequences, GLIPH2 was used to predict antigen specificity groups and MHC restriction. Known CMV, EBV, HIV or tissue antigen associations were flagged by matching CDR3 amino acid sequences against VDJdb and McPAS-TCR. Pre-ART, post-ART and control groups were compared with Wilcoxon signed-rank tests and Holm-Bonferroni correction. TCRdb obtained this table from immuneACCESS and retained in-frame rearrangements with V and J assigned. These tables miss some clones; where compared with another copy, unresolved V genes account for less than half of the shortfall, and the remainder is unexplained. Clonal size and the V and J genes are those of that table, whereas D and trimming came from the DNA. The sample table shows fewer than 40,000 clones, and about 76% are seen once. Approximately 2.9% of the sample belongs to the ten largest clones.

Trimming removed 3 bases from V and 6 bases from J, leaving 10 bases between the germline ends. In the germline V gene, CDR1 corresponds to SNHLY and CDR2 to FYNNEI. Inclusive of the bounding cysteine and phenylalanine, the CDR3 is 13 residues long. Of the read, only the CDR3 DNA is kept; its 39 bases are in frame from base 1. To be included, a participant needed at least one PBMC sample from before ART initiation plus at least two post-ART samples. Treatment was received in the United States of America by all participants with HIV. Before DNA extraction, cryopreserved samples of 1-10 million PBMC were thawed and washed. At the time of the earliest PBMC sample, participants with HIV were aged between about 23 and 54 years. Per participant, PBMC samples came from 1-4 timepoints prior to ART initiation and 2-8 timepoints following ART initiation, for a median of 7 samples. For every participant, serial HIV viral load, CD4+ T-cell count, ART history and demographic data were obtained. Genomic DNA was extracted from unsorted PBMC with a Qiagen kit on a QIAcube, processed in batches of 12 samples.

Results the study describes overall, beyond this receptor: The samples span the years 2004 to 2017, and the ART regimens used may be less effective than current regimens. Expanded TRB clones identified before ART initiation dominated the repertoire across all time points, though the dominance fluctuated and decreased in many PLHIV after ART. Unsorted PBMC were profiled instead of sorted CD4+ and CD8+ T cells because pre-ART samples had limited cell numbers. No data were available on ART adherence, viral resistance or therapy changes, limiting inferences about post-ART repertoire changes. Owing to limited PBMC availability, only the TCR beta chain was sequenced, without alpha chain pairing. ART initiation was associated with a significant increase in TRB diversity, but diversity stayed significantly below transplant donor controls even after long-term ART. Narrower CDR3 length ranges were observed in HIV repertoires than in controls, and an antigen-experienced repertoire with only a slight naive shift after ART was suggested by the network structure.

The specimen was unsorted PBMCs, collected 1.9 years after starting antiretroviral therapy. Recombination joined TRBV2 with TRBJ2-3; the D gene is perhaps TRBD1 or TRBD2, each of them matching over 5 bases. This clonotype was obtained from a young man with HIV. This receptor carries the CDR3 CASSDSGGDTQYF. The nucleotide sequence reads TGTGCCAGCAGTGATAGTGGGGGTGATACGCAGTATTTT.